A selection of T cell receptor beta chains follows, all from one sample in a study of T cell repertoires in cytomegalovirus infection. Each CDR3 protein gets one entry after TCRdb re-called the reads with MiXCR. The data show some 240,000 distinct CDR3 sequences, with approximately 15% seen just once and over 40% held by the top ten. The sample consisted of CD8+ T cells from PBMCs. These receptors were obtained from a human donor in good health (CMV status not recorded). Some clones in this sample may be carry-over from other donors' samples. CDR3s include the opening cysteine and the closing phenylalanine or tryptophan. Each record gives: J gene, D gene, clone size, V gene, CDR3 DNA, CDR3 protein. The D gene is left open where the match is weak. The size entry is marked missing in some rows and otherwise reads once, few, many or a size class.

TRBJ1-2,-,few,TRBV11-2,TGTGCCAGCAGCTTAGGGTTGGGGGGCCTTGGCTACACCTTC,CASSLGLGGLGYTF
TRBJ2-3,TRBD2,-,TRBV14,TGTGCCAGCAGCCAAGATTTAGCAGCGGGGGGCCCCAAAGATACGCAGTATTTT,CASSQDLAAGGPKDTQYF
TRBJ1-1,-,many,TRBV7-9,TGTGCCAGCAGCCAGACCTCGGATATTCTCGGAGCTTTCTTT,CASSQTSDILGAFF
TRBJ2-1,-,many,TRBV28,TGTGCCAGCAGTCTCCCCAGAAGTTACAATGAGCAGTTCTTC,CASSLPRSYNEQFF
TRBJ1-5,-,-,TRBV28,TGTGCCAGCAGTCCCGGACGCAATCAGCCCCAGCATTTT,CASSPGRNQPQHF
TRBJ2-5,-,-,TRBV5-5,TGTGCCAGCAGCGAACGGACGGTTCTGAGGGAGACCCAGTACTTC,CASSERTVLRETQYF
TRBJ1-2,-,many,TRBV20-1,TGCAGTGCGATAAAACCGGGCCTCCTGGGGTATGGCTACACCTTC,CSAIKPGLLGYGYTF
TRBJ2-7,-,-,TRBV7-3,TGTGCCAGCAGCGTCAGCGCCTCACCTGGCGTCGAGCAGTACTTC,CASSVSASPGVEQYF
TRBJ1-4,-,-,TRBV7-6,TGTGCCAGCAGCTTAGTCCAGGGGCTGCCTAATGAAAAACTGTTTTTT,CASSLVQGLPNEKLFF
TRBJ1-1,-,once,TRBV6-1,TGTGCCAGCAGTTACGGGGGGCCTGCTGAAGCTTTCTTT,CASSYGGPAEAFF
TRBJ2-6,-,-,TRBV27,TGTGCCAGCAGTTTGGGTACGAACAACGTCCTGACTTTC,CASSLGTNNVLTF
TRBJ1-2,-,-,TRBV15,TGTGCCACCAGCAACGAGCTCAGCGACCACTATGGCTACACCTTC,CATSNELSDHYGYTF
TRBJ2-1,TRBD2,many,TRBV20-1,TGCAGTGCTAGAAGCACTAGCGGGTCCTACTCCTACAATGAGCAGTTCTTC,CSARSTSGSYSYNEQFF
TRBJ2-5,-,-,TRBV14,TGTGCCAGCAGCCAAGGATTCGCAGGGCGTCCAAGCGAGACCCAGTACTTC,CASSQGFAGRPSETQYF
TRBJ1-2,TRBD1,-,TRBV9,TGTGCCAGCAGCGTACCGGGACAGGGAGAAAACTATGACTACACCTTC,CASSVPGQGENYDYTF
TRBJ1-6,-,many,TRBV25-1,TGTGCCAGCAGCGCCCGGGCCACGAATTCACCCCTCCACTTT,CASSARATNSPLHF
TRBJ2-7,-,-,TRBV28,TGTGCCAGCAGTTTTGACAACTCCTACGAGCAGTACTTC,CASSFDNSYEQYF
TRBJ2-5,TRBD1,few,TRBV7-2,TGTGCCAGCAGCTTCAATTCCGGGACAGGGCAGCAAGAGACCCAGTACTTC,CASSFNSGTGQQETQYF
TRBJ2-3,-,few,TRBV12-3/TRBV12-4,TGTGCCAGCAGTTTTGATGTCGACCGACAAGAGGATACGCAGTATTTT,CASSFDVDRQEDTQYF
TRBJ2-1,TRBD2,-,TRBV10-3,TGTGCCATCAGTGAGTCGGCTAGCGGGGGATACAATGAGCAGTTCTTC,CAISESASGGYNEQFF
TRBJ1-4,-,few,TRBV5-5,TGTGCCAGCAGCCAAGATGAGGCAGCAACTAATGAAAAACTGTTTTTT,CASSQDEAATNEKLFF
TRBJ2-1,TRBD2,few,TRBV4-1,TGCGCCAGCAGCCAGAAACCTCGAAACGGGGGGTACAATGAGCAGTTCTTC,CASSQKPRNGGYNEQFF
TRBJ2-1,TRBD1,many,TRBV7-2,TGTGCCAGCAGCTCAGCCGTAGGGGGCGTAAGCTCCTACAATGAGCAGTTCTTC,CASSSAVGGVSSYNEQFF
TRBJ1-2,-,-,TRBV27,TGTGCCAGCAGTTTAACCGGGACACGGATACCTAACTATGGCTACACCTTC,CASSLTGTRIPNYGYTF
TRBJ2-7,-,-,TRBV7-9,TGTGCCAGCAGCTCGCTTGGAGGGATCGATTCCTACGAGCAGTACTTC,CASSSLGGIDSYEQYF
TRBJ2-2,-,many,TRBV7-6,TGTGCCAGCAGCTTAGGTCGCGGGTCCACGGCCGGGGAGCTGTTTTTT,CASSLGRGSTAGELFF
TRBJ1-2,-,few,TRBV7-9,TGTGCCAGCAGCTTAATGCAAGGTTCTAACTATGGCTACACCTTC,CASSLMQGSNYGYTF
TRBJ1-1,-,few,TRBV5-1,TGCGCCAGCAAAAAGGTAACAGGCGGGACTGAAGCTTTCTTT,CASKKVTGGTEAFF
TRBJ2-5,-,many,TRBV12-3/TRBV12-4,TGTGCCAGCAGCCTCCTGGGCGAGGGAAGTGAAGAGACCCAGTACTTC,CASSLLGEGSEETQYF
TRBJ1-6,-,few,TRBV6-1,TGTGCCAGCAGTTCCGGACCTGAGAGTAATTCACCCCTCCACTTT,CASSSGPESNSPLHF
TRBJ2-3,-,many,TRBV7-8,TGTGCCAGCAGCCTTTTATTCACAGATACGCAGTATTTT,CASSLLFTDTQYF
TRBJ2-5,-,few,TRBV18,TGTGCCAGCTCACCTGTGGCCGGGGAGACCCAGTACTTC,CASSPVAGETQYF
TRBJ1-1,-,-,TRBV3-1,TGTGCCAGCAGCCAAGACTGGATGGCCGGACGCATGAACACTGAAGCTTTCTTT,CASSQDWMAGRMNTEAFF